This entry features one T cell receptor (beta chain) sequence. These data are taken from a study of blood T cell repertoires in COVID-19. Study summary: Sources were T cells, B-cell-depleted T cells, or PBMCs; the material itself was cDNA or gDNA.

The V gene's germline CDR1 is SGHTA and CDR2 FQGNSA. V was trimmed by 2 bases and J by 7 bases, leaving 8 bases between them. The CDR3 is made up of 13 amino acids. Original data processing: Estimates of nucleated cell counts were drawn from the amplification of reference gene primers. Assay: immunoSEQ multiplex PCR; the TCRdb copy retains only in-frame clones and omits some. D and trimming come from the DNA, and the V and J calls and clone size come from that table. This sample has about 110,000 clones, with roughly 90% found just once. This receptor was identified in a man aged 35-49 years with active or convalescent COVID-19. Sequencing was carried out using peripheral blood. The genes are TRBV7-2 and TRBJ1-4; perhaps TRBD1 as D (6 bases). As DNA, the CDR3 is TGTGCCAGCAGCTTAATACAGGGTGAAAAACTGTTTTTT. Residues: CASSLIQGEKLFF.